The clone carrying this T cell receptor (beta chain) has only a few counts. Specified time point: sample taken at primary tumor resection. TCRs were sequenced from unsorted whole RNA of tumor, nontumor lung or PBMC. Trimming cost V 5 bases and J 3 bases; bases outside gene matches: 8. The V gene's germline CDR1 is MDHEN and CDR2 SYDVKM. The CDR3 loop spans 16 amino acids. These data originate in a study of spatial heterogeneity in lung cancer. Every TCR cDNA molecule bore a unique molecular identifier. TCRdb called the 5' RACE reads again in MiXCR, with one record for every CDR3 protein. The sample contains around 63,000 distinct CDR3 sequences, 7.5% to 8.5% of which appear only once.

V is TRBV28 and J is TRBJ1-5; 9 bases map to TRBD1. This specimen consisted of PBMCs, obtained at surgery. This TCR was sampled from a female donor with early-stage non-small cell lung cancer. CDR3 sequence reads: CASSGPGTGNNQPQHF. CDR3 in DNA: TGTGCCAGCAGTGGCCCTGGGACAGGGAACAATCAGCCCCAGCATTTT.